What follows is one TCR beta chain and its context. This clone showed up just a few times. Its antigen is currently not known. The record has no base qualities; no much larger clone is one base away. Libraries were built with the immunoSEQ multiplex PCR assay. DNA from the cultured, isolated CD4+ T cells was subjected to TCR beta CDR3 sequencing. The original methods were these. Non-productive TCR sequences were discarded, and reads were trimmed to the CDR3 region, with only CDR3s of 7 or more amino acids retained. Antigen-specific clonotypes were identified using the MANAFEST web app by comparison of expansion in peptide wells against reference cultures. For clones to be considered positive, expansion at FDR<0.05 versus reference and all other wells, an odds ratio above 5, and a frequency above 0.1% in two replicate wells were required. Clonotypes significantly expanded in SARS-CoV-2 spike wells and in at least one common cold coronavirus spike condition were defined as cross-reactive. Levenshtein distance calculated with the stringdist R package was used to assess CDR3 similarity, and unrooted trees were constructed with ape in R 3.6.1. Entries here come from immuneACCESS through TCRdb and include only in-frame sequences with V and J called. Some clones fail to appear in such tables; in the studies checked, an unresolved V gene covers under half of the shortfall, and the cause of the remainder is unknown. D and trimming come from the DNA, and the V and J calls and clone size come from that table. Here the sample has approximately 30,000 clones; over 60% occur a single time. Jointly, the top ten make up about 8.7% of the sample.

V is shortened by 5 bases, J by 6 bases, and the region joining them spans 15 bases. Measured from the cysteine to the phenylalanine, the CDR3 is 14 residues long. The CDR3 DNA has 42 bases and is translated from base 1. According to the germline V gene, CDR1 reads SGHTS and CDR2 reads YDEGEE. This entry belongs to a study of vaccination effects on CD4 cells after COVID-19 (dated by TCRdb to between 2021 and 2023). In the study overall: Post-vaccine samples across the study were collected a median of 72 days after the second dose, with a range of 14 to 241. SARS-CoV-2 spike-specific CD4+ TCR repertoires were compared before and after mRNA vaccination in COVID-19 convalescent patients and in infection-naive vaccine recipients. In the study, cultures from other donors were sequenced using the Oncomine TCR Beta short-read assay on an Illumina iSeq 100. Altogether, approximately 10 COVID-19 convalescent patients and 4 SARS-CoV-2-naive healthy vaccine recipients made up the full study.

Paper-wide results and their limitations: Both infection-induced and vaccine-induced clones contracted markedly at late post-vaccination timepoints, which is consistent with waning T cell responses. Among healthy vaccine recipients, nearly all vaccine-induced clones were SARS-CoV-2 mono-reactive, and just 1 of 255 was cross-reactive with common cold coronaviruses. The study was limited by a small number of convalescent patients, and early post-infection timepoints were lacking.

In the ViraFEST assay, PBMC were stimulated with viral peptide pools, and TCR sequencing was then used to find antigen-specific CD4+ T cell clonotypes based on their expansion. After less than 13 days of culture, CD4+ T cells were isolated with the EasySep CD4+ T cell isolation kit. Each participant received two doses of an mRNA SARS-CoV-2 vaccine, either BNT162b2 or mRNA-1273. None of the healthy vaccine recipients had a prior SARS-CoV-2 infection, which was confirmed by nucleocapsid antibody tests that came back negative both before and after vaccination. A few million PBMC per well were cultured with approximately 10 ug/ml peptides in IMDM containing roughly 5% human AB serum, about 9.6 IU/ml IL-2 and gentamicin. On days 3 and 7, half of the culture medium was replaced with fresh IL-2-containing medium. Each peptide stimulation condition was cultured in triplicate wells unless otherwise noted. PBMC were separated from whole blood using Ficoll-Paque Plus gradient centrifugation and were then either cryopreserved at -140C or used fresh. The spike proteins of SARS-CoV-2 and of the common cold coronaviruses HCoV-NL63, HCoV-OC43 and HCoV-229E were spanned by overlapping peptide pools. The QIAamp micro DNA kit was used to extract genomic DNA from the cultured CD4+ T cells.

The TCR comes from a human donor who received a COVID-19 vaccine. The chain is made from TRBV5-8 and TRBJ2-1; a tentative D call is TRBD1 (6 bases match). Sequences were derived from CD4+ T cells from PBMCs cultured with SARS-CoV-2 spike peptides, sampled after COVID-19 vaccination. According to the study, the label for this sample's cell subset or site signals: SARS-CoV-2 spike overlapping peptide pool stimulation. The DNA sequence is as follows: TGTGCCAGCAGGAACAGGGCCTCCGGCAATGAGCAGTTCTTC. The encoded protein is CASRNRASGNEQFF.